These 9 T cell receptor beta chains share one sample of origin, sequenced in a study of blood T cell repertoires in COVID-19. The table came from immunoSEQ multiplex PCR; TCRdb's copy has only in-frame clones and leaves some out. The data contain some 120,000 clones, approximately 87% of them singletons. The source material was peripheral blood. The receptors originated from a woman aged 55-69 years with acute or convalescent COVID-19.

V gene TRBV11-3 combines with J gene TRBJ1-2, with TRBD1 as a possible D gene (6 bases). The germline V and J ends were trimmed by 0 bases and 9 bases, with 11 bases remaining between them. Germline CDR1 is SGHNT and CDR2 is YENEEA. The CDR3 is 13 residues long. CDR3 loop: CASSLDSDSSYTF. In DNA form, the CDR3 reads TGTGCCAGCAGCTTAGACTCGGACAGCAGCTACACCTTC.

The rearrangement uses TRBV7-8 and TRBJ1-2; D might be TRBD1 (6 bases). CDR3 size: 14 residues. With 5 bases removed from V and 0 bases from J, the gap between germline ends came to 10 bases. Germline CDR1 is SGHVS and CDR2 is FQNEAQ. The DNA of the CDR3 is TGTGCCAGCAGCCTGGGACACTCTAACTATGGCTACACCTTC. Translated, it gives CASSLGHSNYGYTF.

The gene calls are TRBV6-5 and TRBJ2-5; maybe TRBD1 (6 bases). CDR1 is MNHEY, CDR2 SVGAGI, per germline. This CDR3 contains 16 residues. Trimming left V 0 bases short and J 2 bases short, with 13 bases between. For the CDR3, the DNA is TGTGCCAGCAGTTACTCGAACAGGGCGAGGCAAGAGACCCAGTACTTC. Translated: CASSYSNRARQETQYF.

CDR3 nucleotides: TGTGCCAGCAGTTTACGGGCCAGGGCCAGGTACTATGGCTACACCTTC. Translation: CASSLRARARYYGYTF. This sequence joins TRBV28 and TRBJ1-2, with a possible D match to TRBD1 (5 bases). The CDR3 is 16 residues long. The germline V gene has CDR1 MDHEN and CDR2 SYDVKM. Between the trimmed V and J ends, which lost 2 bases and 3 bases, there was a span of 16 bases.

This clone turned up a few times. The rearrangement links TRBV6-2 or TRBV6-3 to TRBJ2-7, with 11 bases matching TRBD2. The CDR3 loop spans 17 amino acids. V shed 5 bases and J 0 bases; nucleotides not matched to a gene: 9. Germline CDR1 reads MNHEY; CDR2 reads SVGEGT. In DNA, the CDR3 is TGTGCCAGCAGTAACCCTCCGGGACTAGCGGTCTCCTACGAGCAGTACTTC. This translates into CASSNPPGLAVSYEQYF.

V usage is TRBV28 and J usage is TRBJ1-4, with D possibly matching TRBD1 (6 bases). CDR3 length equals 13 residues. V was shortened by 7 bases and J by 8 bases, with 14 bases between the two germline ends. Germline V gene sequence: CDR1 MDHEN, CDR2 SYDVKM. The CDR3 sequence is CASNPGQREKLFF. As DNA, the CDR3 is TGTGCCAGCAACCCGGGACAACGAGAAAAACTGTTTTTT. Complete variable domain (other parts from reference TRBV28 and TRBJ1-4): DVKVTQSSRYLVKRTGEKVFLECVQDMDHENMFWYRQDPGLGLRLIYFSYDVKMKEKGDIPEGYSVSREKKERFSLILESASTNQTSMYLCASNPGQREKLFFGSGTQLSVL.

This chain uses TRBV4-2 with TRBJ2-1, with TRBD1 identical over 9 bases. Germline CDR1 reads LGHNA; CDR2 reads YNFKEQ. Trimming removed 1 base from V and 7 bases from J; junction bases left unmatched: 8. This CDR3 comprises 16 residues. The CDR3 is CASSQAQQGARNEQFF. CDR3 bases: TGTGCCAGCAGCCAAGCCCAACAGGGGGCGAGGAATGAGCAGTTCTTC.

This sequence joins TRBV28 and TRBJ1-5, with D hard to call. This CDR3 comprises 11 residues. The V end was cut by 6 bases, the J end by 5 bases, with 5 bases between. Germline V gives CDR1 MDHEN, CDR2 SYDVKM. The CDR3 sequence is CASSRDQPQHF. CDR3 nucleotides: TGTGCCAGCAGCCGAGATCAGCCCCAGCATTTT.

The V and J genes are TRBV29-1 and TRBJ2-2, with 7 bases that match TRBD2. Germline V gene data show CDR1 as SQVTM and CDR2 as ANQGSEA. Trimming at V came to 3 bases and at J to 5 bases, leaving 3 bases not matched to a gene. This CDR3 is built from 13 residues. CDR3: CSVDSGRTGELFF. The DNA for the CDR3 is TGCAGCGTTGATTCCGGGAGGACCGGGGAGCTGTTTTTT.